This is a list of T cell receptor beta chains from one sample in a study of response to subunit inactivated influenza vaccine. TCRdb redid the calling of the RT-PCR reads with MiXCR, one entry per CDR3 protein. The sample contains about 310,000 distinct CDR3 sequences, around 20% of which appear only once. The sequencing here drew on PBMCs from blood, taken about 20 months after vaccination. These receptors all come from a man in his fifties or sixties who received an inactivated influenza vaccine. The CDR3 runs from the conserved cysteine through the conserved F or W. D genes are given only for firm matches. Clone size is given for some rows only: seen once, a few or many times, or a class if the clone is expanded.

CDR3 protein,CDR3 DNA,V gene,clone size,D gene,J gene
CAWRHEGGLISGKLFF,TGTGCCTGGAGGCACGAGGGGGGCCTAATAAGCGGAAAACTGTTTTTT,TRBV30,.,.,TRBJ1-4
CSARDYRGRLYGYTF,TGCAGTGCTAGGGATTACAGGGGCCGCCTGTATGGCTACACCTTC,TRBV20-1,few,TRBD1,TRBJ1-2
CASSQGTSSGNTIYF,TGCGCCAGCAGCCAAGGGACATCCTCAGGAAACACCATATATTTT,TRBV4-1,.,.,TRBJ1-3
CASTSSGGHTDTQYF,TGTGCCAGTACCTCTAGCGGGGGTCACACAGATACGCAGTATTTT,TRBV19,.,TRBD2,TRBJ2-3
CASSPRGQTSTDTQYF,TGTGCCAGCAGTCCGAGGGGACAGACAAGCACAGATACGCAGTATTTT,TRBV12-3/TRBV12-4,.,TRBD1,TRBJ2-3
CASSAKGAWEKLFF,TGTGCCAGCAGCGCGAAGGGGGCTTGGGAAAAACTGTTTTTT,TRBV5-5,few,TRBD1,TRBJ1-4
CASSPSTGTEAGYTF,TGCGCCAGCAGCCCGTCGACAGGGACGGAGGCCGGCTACACCTTC,TRBV5-1,.,TRBD1,TRBJ1-2
CASSLGTGNEQFF,TGTGCCAGCAGCTTAGGGACAGGCAATGAGCAGTTCTTC,TRBV7-6,.,TRBD1,TRBJ2-1
CASSQEDRGLVAFF,TGTGCCAGCAGCCAAGAAGACAGGGGGCTGGTAGCTTTCTTT,TRBV3-1,few,TRBD1,TRBJ1-1
CASSEGQPYNSPLHF,TGCGCCAGCAGCGAGGGACAACCGTATAATTCACCCCTCCACTTT,TRBV5-1,few,.,TRBJ1-6
CASSFLPGVVTDTQYF,TGTGCCAGCAGTTTCCTGCCCGGGGTGGTCACAGATACGCAGTATTTT,TRBV12-3/TRBV12-4,.,.,TRBJ2-3
CASSLGEGRQETQYF,TGTGCCAGCAGCTTGGGAGAGGGGCGGCAAGAGACCCAGTACTTC,TRBV5-5,.,.,TRBJ2-5
CASSYSTGATNEKLFF,TGTGCCAGCAGTTACTCGACGGGGGCAACTAATGAAAAACTGTTTTTT,TRBV6-5,few,.,TRBJ1-4
CASSTQTDTEAFF,TGTGCCAGCAGCACTCAGACAGACACTGAAGCTTTCTTT,TRBV7-2,.,.,TRBJ1-1